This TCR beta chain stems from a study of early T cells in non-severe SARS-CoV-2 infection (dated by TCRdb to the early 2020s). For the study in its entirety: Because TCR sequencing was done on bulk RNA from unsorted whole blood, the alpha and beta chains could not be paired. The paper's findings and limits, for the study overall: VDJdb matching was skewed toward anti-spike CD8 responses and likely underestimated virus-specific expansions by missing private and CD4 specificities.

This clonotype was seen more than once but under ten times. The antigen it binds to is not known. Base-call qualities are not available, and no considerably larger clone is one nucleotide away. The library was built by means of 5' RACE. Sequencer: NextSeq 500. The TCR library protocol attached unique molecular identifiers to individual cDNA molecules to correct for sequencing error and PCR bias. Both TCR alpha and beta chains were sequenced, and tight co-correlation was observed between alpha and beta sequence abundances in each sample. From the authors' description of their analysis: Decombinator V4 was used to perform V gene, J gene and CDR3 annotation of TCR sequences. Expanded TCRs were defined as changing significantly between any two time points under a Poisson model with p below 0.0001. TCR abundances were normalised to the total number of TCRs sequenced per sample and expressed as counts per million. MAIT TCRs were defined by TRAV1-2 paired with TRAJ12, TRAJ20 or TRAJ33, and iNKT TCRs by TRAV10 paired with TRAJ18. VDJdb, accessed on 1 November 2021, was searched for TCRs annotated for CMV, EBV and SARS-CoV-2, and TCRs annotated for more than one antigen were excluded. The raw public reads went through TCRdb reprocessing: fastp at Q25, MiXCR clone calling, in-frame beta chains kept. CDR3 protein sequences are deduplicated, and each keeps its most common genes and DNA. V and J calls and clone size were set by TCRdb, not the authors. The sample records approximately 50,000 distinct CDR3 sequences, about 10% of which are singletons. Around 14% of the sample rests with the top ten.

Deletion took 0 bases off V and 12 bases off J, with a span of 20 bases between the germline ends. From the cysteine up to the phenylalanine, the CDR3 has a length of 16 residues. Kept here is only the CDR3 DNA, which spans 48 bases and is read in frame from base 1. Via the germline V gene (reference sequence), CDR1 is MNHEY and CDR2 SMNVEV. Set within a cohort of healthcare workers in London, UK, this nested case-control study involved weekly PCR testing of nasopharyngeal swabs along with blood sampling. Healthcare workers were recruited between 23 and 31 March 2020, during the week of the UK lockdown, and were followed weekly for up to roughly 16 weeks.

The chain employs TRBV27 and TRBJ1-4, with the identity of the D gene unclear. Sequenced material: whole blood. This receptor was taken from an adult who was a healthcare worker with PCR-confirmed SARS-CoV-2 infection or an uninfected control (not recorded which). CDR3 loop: CASSLSGPSIIGELFF. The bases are TGTGCCAGCAGTTTATCCGGACCTTCCATTATTGGAGAACTGTTTTTT.